These 4 T cell receptor beta chains were all obtained from the same sample, sequenced in a study of cytomegalovirus exposure and HLA in healthy donors. The PCR ran on 60 Vbeta and 13 Jbeta primers. Profiled with immunoSEQ multiplex PCR; TCRdb holds only in-frame clones, not every one. The sample contains about 98,000 clones, under 80% of which appear only once. The sample taken for sequencing was PBMCs. The receptors here all came from a male donor in good health and CMV-seronegative.

This chain uses TRBV15 with TRBJ1-4; 7 nucleotides align to TRBD1. Germline lookup yields CDR1 LNHNV and CDR2 YYDKDF (reference sequence). The V gene end was trimmed by 0 bases and the J gene end by 4 bases; junction bases not matched to a gene: 5. The CDR3 totals 16 residues. The CDR3 reads CATSREPGQINEKLFF. DNA of the CDR3: TGTGCCACCAGCAGAGAGCCGGGACAGATTAATGAAAAACTGTTTTTT.

J is TRBJ2-7 and V is TRBV15; 12 bases map to TRBD2. The CDR3 is 18 residues long. J lost 3 bases, V lost 0 bases, and 9 bases had no gene match. Germline CDR1 reads LNHNV; CDR2 reads YYDKDF (reference sequence). For the CDR3, the DNA is TGTGCCACCAGCAGAGATCTAGCGGGAGGGCCTAAAGACTACGAGCAGTACTTC. Its translation: CATSRDLAGGPKDYEQYF.

This clone was seen a single time. CDR3 bases: TGTGCCAGCAGCTTGTCCAGTAACACCGGGGAGCTGTTTTTT. It is translated as CASSLSSNTGELFF. The chain links TRBV5-6 to TRBJ2-2; D is unclear. The CDR3 sequence is 14 residues long. Germline V lookup: CDR1 SGHDT, CDR2 YYEEEE. Trimming cost V 1 base and J 2 bases, with 6 bases left between them. The full variable domain, with the rest looked up from reference TRBV5-6 and TRBJ2-2, is DAGVTQSPTHLIKTRGQQVTLRCSPKSGHDTVSWYQQALGQGPQFIFQYYEEEERQRGNFPDRFSGHQFPNYSSELNVNALLLGDSALYLCASSLSSNTGELFFGEGSRLTVL.

This CDR3 is CASSLVGGAADTQYF. DNA for the CDR3: TGTGCCAGCAGCTTAGTTGGGGGGGCGGCAGATACGCAGTATTTT. The V gene is TRBV11-1, the J gene TRBJ2-3, with D maybe TRBD2 (7 bases). Germline CDR1 SGHAT, CDR2 FQDESV (reference sequence). The V gene lost 1 base and the J gene lost 4 bases, with 12 bases spanning the gap. This CDR3 is built from 15 residues. Supplemented by reference TRBV11-1 and TRBJ2-3, the full variable domain reads EAEVAQSPRYKITEKSQAVAFWCDPISGHATLYWYRQILGQGPELLVQFQDESVVDDSQLPKDRFSAERLKGVDSTLKIQPAELGDSAMYLCASSLVGGAADTQYFGPGTRLTVL.